Shown below are 3 T cell receptor beta chains from a single sample sequenced in a study of T cell changes during pregnancy in multiple sclerosis. The data were produced by immunoSEQ multiplex PCR, yet TCRdb's version contains in-frame clones alone and is incomplete. The profile covers about 49,000 clones, with 92% appearing a single time and around 0.9% taken by the ten largest. The material was peripheral blood, obtained after pregnancy. The receptors come from a female donor with multiple sclerosis, enrolled in a pregnancy study.

The genes are TRBV9 and TRBJ2-5; TRBD1 matches 7 bases. The V gene's germline CDR1 is SGDLS and CDR2 YYNGEE. Trimming took 3 bases from V and 2 from J; bases not matched to a gene: 4. This CDR3 contains 14 residues. CDR3 in DNA: TGTGCCAGCAGCGCGGCGACAGGGCAAGAGACCCAGTACTTC. Translating gives CASSAATGQETQYF.

This clone showed up just once. The DNA of the CDR3 is TGTGCCAGCAGTTTTTCCAGGGGGCAGCCCCAGCATTTT. Amino acids: CASSFSRGQPQHF. The chain recombines TRBV27 with TRBJ1-5, with TRBD1 identical over 7 bases. The germline CDR1 and CDR2 sequences are MNHEY and SMNVEV (reference sequence). Trimming at V came to 3 bases and at J to 7 bases, leaving 3 bases not matched to a gene. The CDR3 loop spans 13 amino acids.

The genes are TRBV7-2 and TRBJ1-1; the D gene is possibly TRBD1 (5 bases). Trimming pared 5 bases from V and 4 bases from J, leaving 23 bases between. This CDR3 region has 17 residues. Germline assignment: CDR1 SGHTA and CDR2 FQGNSA. CDR3 DNA sequence: TGTGCCAGCAGCCTTCTCCGGGCAGGGCCCCAGAGCACTGAAGCTTTCTTT. Translated, it gives CASSLLRAGPQSTEAFF.